This T cell receptor beta chain was recorded in a study of blood T cell repertoires in COVID-19. Study in general: The samples span acute and convalescent COVID-19 from the United States, Italy and Spain. Sources were T cells, B-cell-depleted T cells, or PBMCs; the material itself was cDNA or gDNA.

How the authors handled the data: Counts of nucleated cells, estimated from reference gene primer amplification, were obtained. Produced via immunoSEQ multiplex PCR; TCRdb's table is partial and in-frame only. V and J calls and clone size are given by that table; D and trimming were obtained from the DNA. In the table there are around 150,000 clones, approximately 80% of which are singletons. Per germline, CDR1 SNHLY and CDR2 FYNNEI. CDR3 length: 16 residues. After removal of 7 bases from V and 4 bases from J, the junction contained 11 bases not matched to a gene. The V and J genes are TRBV2 and TRBJ2-3; 10 bases fit TRBD2. The sample taken for sequencing was peripheral blood. The source is a woman older than 75 with acute or convalescent COVID-19. CDR3 coding DNA: TGTGCCAGCACCCTCATAGCGGGAGGCTTGGCAGATACGCAGTATTTT. Amino acid sequence: CASTLIAGGLADTQYF.